The next 11 T cell receptor beta chains were all read from a single sample in a study of cytomegalovirus exposure and HLA in healthy donors. Primers: 60 Vbeta forward and 13 Jbeta reverse. This table comes from immunoSEQ multiplex PCR, and its TCRdb copy is limited to in-frame clones, with some not included. The sample gives about 110,000 clones, roughly 80% of which show up once; 5.5% to 7% is in the top ten. Sequenced sample: PBMCs. The source of these receptors is a man aged 25 to 45 in good health and CMV-seropositive.

V gene TRBV10-3 combines with J gene TRBJ1-2; TRBD1 aligns across 7 bases. Germline values: CDR1 ENHRY, CDR2 SYGVKD. V trimming: 5 bases; J trimming: 3 bases; junction bases outside the gene matches: 3. This CDR3 comprises 13 residues. The CDR3 loop is CAISRQGDYGYTF. CDR3 coding DNA: TGTGCCATCAGTCGACAGGGTGACTATGGCTACACCTTC.

This clone was seen only a few times. The chain joins TRBV25-1 to TRBJ1-1, with D uncertain. In germline, CDR1 is MGHDK, CDR2 SYGVNS. The V end lost 4 bases, the J end lost 4 bases, and 4 bases lay between the germline ends. The CDR3 has 11 amino acids. The CDR3 DNA reads as TGTGCCAGCAGTGTACTCACTGAAGCTTTCTTT. This codes for CASSVLTEAFF.

In DNA, the CDR3 is TGTGCCAGCAGTGTAAAATCAGGGTTTAACACTGAAGCTTTCTTT. Translation: CASSVKSGFNTEAFF. V is TRBV2 and J is TRBJ1-1; possible D gene TRBD1, 5 bases. The germline CDR1 and CDR2 sequences are SNHLY and FYNNEI. The CDR3 contains 15 residues. V was pared by 4 bases and J by 2 bases, with 14 bases between.

The chain combines TRBV5-1 with TRBJ2-7, with D perhaps matching TRBD2 (6 bases). The CDR3 totals 15 residues. Trimming stripped 1 base from V and 5 bases from J, with 16 bases between. Germline values: CDR1 SGHRS, CDR2 YFSETQ. CDR3 in DNA: TGCGCCAGCAGCTTGTTCGTCGGAGGGCAGGACGAGCAGTACTTC. Translated: CASSLFVGGQDEQYF.

The chain recombines TRBV4-1 with TRBJ2-2; D may be TRBD1 (5 bases). CDR1 is MGHRA and CDR2 is YSYEKL in the germline V gene. The ends were cut back, 4 bases at V and 1 base at J, with 7 bases in the middle. This CDR3 region has 14 residues. The CDR3 loop reads CASSLQENTGELFF. CDR3 bases: TGCGCCAGCAGCCTACAGGAGAACACCGGGGAGCTGTTTTTT.

The gene calls are TRBV7-2 and TRBJ2-7; TRBD1 is a possible D gene (6 bases). Per germline, CDR1 SGHTA and CDR2 FQGNSA. The germline V and J ends were trimmed by 7 bases and 1 base, with 17 bases remaining between them. This CDR3 has 15 residues. Here the CDR3 DNA reads TGTGCCAGCAACCCTCATGGGGGCCTGTCCTACGAGCAGTACTTC. This gives the protein CASNPHGGLSYEQYF. The complete variable domain, with remaining parts taken from reference TRBV7-2 and TRBJ2-7, reads GAGVSQSPSNKVTEKGKDVELRCDPISGHTALYWYRQSLGQGLEFLIYFQGNSAPDKSGLPSDRFSAERTGGSVSTLTIQRTQQEDSAVYLCASNPHGGLSYEQYFGPGTRLTVT.

The chain links TRBV12-5 to TRBJ2-2; D possibly corresponds to TRBD1 (6 bases). Trimming left V 0 bases short and J 6 bases short, with 17 bases between. The germline V gene has CDR1 LGHNT and CDR2 FRNRAP. CDR3 length equals 17 residues. The CDR3 loop reads CASGLVIQGRGSGELFF. The CDR3 DNA follows: TGTGCTAGTGGTTTGGTCATACAGGGTAGGGGCTCCGGGGAGCTGTTTTTT.

The V gene is TRBV9, the J gene TRBJ2-1; TRBD1 aligns across 8 bases. The CDR3 has 17 amino acids. Germline V gene sequence: CDR1 SGDLS, CDR2 YYNGEE. Losses at the gene ends were 2 bases for V and 0 bases for J; bases not matched to a gene: 7. CDR3 protein: CASSVRTGSGSYNEQFF. Written as DNA, the CDR3 is TGTGCCAGCAGCGTGAGGACAGGGTCAGGCTCCTACAATGAGCAGTTCTTC.

This sequence joins TRBV13 and TRBJ1-1; unclear D gene. V lost 5 bases and J lost 5, with 15 bases in between. This CDR3 has 14 amino acids. Per germline, CDR1 PRHDT and CDR2 FYEKMQ (reference sequence). Here the CDR3 reads CASSPQVIRTEAFF. CDR3 in DNA: TGTGCCAGCAGCCCGCAGGTTATTAGGACTGAAGCTTTCTTT. The full variable domain, with the rest looked up from reference TRBV13 and TRBJ1-1, is AAGVIQSPRHLIKEKRETATLKCYPIPRHDTVYWYQQGPGQDPQFLISFYEKMQSDKGSIPDRFSAQQFSDYHSELNMSSLELGDSALYFCASSPQVIRTEAFFGQGTRLTVV.

The V gene is TRBV5-1, the J gene TRBJ2-2; 7 bases align to TRBD1. The CDR3 covers 15 residues. The germline V gene has CDR1 SGHRS and CDR2 YFSETQ. J gave up 4 bases and V 4 bases, and 7 bases lay outside the gene matches. CDR3 residues: CASSPGQESTGELFF. Written as DNA, the CDR3 is TGCGCCAGCAGCCCAGGACAGGAATCCACCGGGGAGCTGTTTTTT.

The gene calls are TRBV19 and TRBJ2-7; 12 bases agree with TRBD1. The CDR3 runs to 15 residues. Germline CDR1 and CDR2: LNHDA and SQIVND (reference sequence). Trimming took 5 bases from V and 6 from J; bases not matched to a gene: 8. Here the CDR3 DNA reads TGTGCCAGTAGTTCCGGGACAGGGGGCAATGTCGAGCAGTACTTC. It is translated as CASSSGTGGNVEQYF.